This T cell receptor beta chain was documented in a study of early stage breast cancer tumors. General study results and limits: Compared with adjacent normal breast, tumors showed about 2.5-fold denser, more clonal T cells.

CDR3 length equals 17 residues. Germline CDR1 reads LNHDA; CDR2 reads SQIVND (reference sequence). V dropped 0 bases and J dropped 5; count of bases not matched to a gene: 6. The repertoire was sequenced with immunoSEQ multiplex PCR; TCRdb's copy has only in-frame clones and lacks some. The data contain 44,000 or so clones, about 83% of them singletons. A word on this clone: Antigen: not known.

The chain carries TRBV19 and TRBJ2-7; 14 bases fit TRBD2. The origin of this receptor is a person aged 45-65 years with breast cancer. The sequencing input was blood. The CDR3 DNA reads as TGTGCCAGTAGTATAGATTCGGGACTAGCGGGAGCGAACGAGCAGTACTTC. It encodes CASSIDSGLAGANEQYF.